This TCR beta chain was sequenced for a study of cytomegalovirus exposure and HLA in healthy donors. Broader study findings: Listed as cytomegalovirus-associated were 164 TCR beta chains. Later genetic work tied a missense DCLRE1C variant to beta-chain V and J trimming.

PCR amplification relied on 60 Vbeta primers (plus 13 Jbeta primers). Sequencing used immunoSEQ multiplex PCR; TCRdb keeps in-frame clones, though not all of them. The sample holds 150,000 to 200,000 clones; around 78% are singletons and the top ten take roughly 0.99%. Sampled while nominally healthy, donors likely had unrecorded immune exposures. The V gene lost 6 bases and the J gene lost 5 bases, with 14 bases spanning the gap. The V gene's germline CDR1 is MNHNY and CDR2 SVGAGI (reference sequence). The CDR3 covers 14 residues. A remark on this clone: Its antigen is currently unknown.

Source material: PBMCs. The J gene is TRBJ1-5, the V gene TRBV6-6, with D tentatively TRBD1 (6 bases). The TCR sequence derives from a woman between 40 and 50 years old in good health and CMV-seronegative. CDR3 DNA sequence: TGTGCCAGCAGCGACCGGACAGAACATCAGCCCCAGCATTTT. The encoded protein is CASSDRTEHQPQHF.